Below are 30 T cell receptor beta chains sequenced from a single sample in a study of blood T cells in healthy people across ages. A second about 7 to 11 cycle PCR used barcoded and J-beta primers. TCRdb reanalysed the 5' RACE reads using MiXCR and keeps one entry per CDR3 protein. There are hundreds of thousands of distinct CDR3 sequences in the sample; about 30% occur only once, and roughly 14% lies in the top ten. The sequenced material came from blood. The receptors derive from a woman older than 75 in good health.

A few counts support this clonotype. The chain links TRBV7-9 to TRBJ1-4; D not resolved. This CDR3 has 13 amino acids. V lost 3 bases and J 5 bases, leaving 7 bases between the germline ends. In germline, CDR1 is SEHNR, CDR2 FQNEAQ (reference sequence). The CDR3 spells CASSLNSNEKLFF. The CDR3 DNA is TGTGCCAGCAGCTTGAACAGCAATGAAAAACTGTTTTTT.

This clonotype was seen ten or more times. The chain uses TRBV6-2 or TRBV6-3 and TRBJ2-3, with TRBD1 matching over 7 bases. The CDR3 runs 18 residues. Trimming took 0 bases from V and 2 from J; bases not matched to a gene: 11. Germline V gene sequence: CDR1 MNHEY, CDR2 SVGEGT. The CDR3 nucleotides read TGTGCCAGCAGTTACTCGAGGATTCCGGACAGGAACACAGATACGCAGTATTTT. Translating it yields CASSYSRIPDRNTDTQYF.

The V gene is TRBV29-1, the J gene TRBJ2-1, with D perhaps being TRBD1 or TRBD2 (7 bases each). The CDR3 has 13 residues. Trimming removed 7 bases from V and 4 bases from J, with 14 bases in between. Germline loops: CDR1 SQVTM, CDR2 ANQGSEA. CDR3 loop: CSGGGDRYNEQFF. The CDR3 DNA reads as TGCAGCGGGGGGGGGGACAGATACAATGAGCAGTTCTTC.

This clonotype was seen repeatedly, ten times or more. This chain connects TRBV10-3 to TRBJ2-3; 8 bases line up with TRBD2. The germline CDR1 and CDR2 sequences are ENHRY and SYGVKD. This CDR3 has 15 residues. V gave up 6 bases and J gave up 6 bases; unmatched junction bases: 11. CDR3 region: CAIRSGTRASDTQYF. The CDR3 nucleotides read TGTGCCATCAGATCCGGGACTAGGGCCTCGGATACGCAGTATTTT.

This clonotype occurred many times. The chain employs TRBV20-1 and TRBJ2-3; TRBD2 matches at 12 bases. V gave up 3 bases and J gave up 3 bases; unmatched junction bases: 7. This CDR3 has 16 amino acids. Germline V gives CDR1 DFQATT, CDR2 SNEGSKA (reference sequence). CDR3 sequence (DNA): TGCAGTGCTAGGGCCCTAGCGGGGGGGGGAACAGATACGCAGTATTTT. It encodes CSARALAGGGTDTQYF.

This clonotype was counted only a few times. The genes are TRBV27 and TRBJ2-7; D gene ambiguous. The ends were cut back, 1 base at V and 3 bases at J, with 10 bases in the middle. This CDR3 region has 14 residues. Germline V gene data show CDR1 as MNHEY and CDR2 as SMNVEV (reference sequence). The CDR3 sequence is CASSLYPELYEQYF. The DNA for the CDR3 is TGTGCCAGCAGTTTATACCCGGAGCTCTACGAGCAGTACTTC.

This clonotype was detected only a few times. CDR3 sequence: CASSQEPTGVTEAFF. DNA of the CDR3: TGCGCCAGCAGCCAAGAACCGACAGGTGTAACTGAAGCTTTCTTT. V gene TRBV4-1 combines with J gene TRBJ1-1; D might be TRBD1 (6 bases). The CDR3 spans 15 residues. Germline V lookup: CDR1 MGHRA, CDR2 YSYEKL. The V and J ends lost 0 bases and 5 bases respectively, with 13 bases between them.

V usage is TRBV20-1 and J usage is TRBJ1-2, with 11 bases identical to TRBD1. Germline assignment: CDR1 DFQATT and CDR2 SNEGSKA (reference sequence). The CDR3 consists of 14 residues. The trim removed 7 bases at V and 1 base at J, leaving 5 bases unmatched. The DNA for the CDR3 is TGCAGTGTCAGAGGGACAGGGGGTAACTATGGCTACACCTTC. Protein: CSVRGTGGNYGYTF.

In this sample, this clonotype turned up many times. The chain links TRBV20-1 to TRBJ1-4, with D unclear. Germline V gene lookup returns CDR1 DFQATT and CDR2 SNEGSKA (reference sequence). The CDR3 is 12 residues long. Between the trimmed V and J ends, which lost 1 base and 8 bases, there was a span of 8 bases. The DNA of the CDR3 is TGCAGTGCTAGAGGGCTAGGGGAAAAACTGTTTTTT. Translated, it gives CSARGLGEKLFF.

This clonotype was seen at least ten times. CDR3 in amino acids: CASSLERGAPVEQFF. The CDR3 nucleotides read TGTGCCAGCAGCTTGGAACGGGGGGCCCCCGTTGAGCAGTTCTTC. This chain uses TRBV7-2 with TRBJ2-1, with D tentatively TRBD2 (7 bases). Germline V gives CDR1 SGHTA, CDR2 FQGNSA. Trimming removed 3 bases at V and 9 bases at J, with 18 bases between. The CDR3 consists of 15 residues.

This clonotype came up many times. The J gene is TRBJ1-2, the V gene TRBV6-2 or TRBV6-3; D remains unclear. The CDR3 has 15 amino acids. The germline V gene has CDR1 MNHEY and CDR2 SVGEGT. The V and J ends lost 5 bases and 0 bases respectively, with 13 bases between them. The CDR3 here is CASSQPSGSNYGYTF. The CDR3 nucleotides are TGTGCCAGCAGTCAACCTTCCGGGTCTAACTATGGCTACACCTTC.

This clonotype was counted ten times or more. V is TRBV3-1 and J is TRBJ2-7; no firm D call. The CDR3 totals 15 residues. Germline CDR1 LGHDT, CDR2 YNNKEL (reference sequence). V lost 0 bases and J lost 3, with 12 bases in between. Here the CDR3 reads CASSQEEDRVYEQYF. The CDR3 DNA follows: TGTGCCAGCAGCCAAGAAGAGGACCGGGTCTACGAGCAGTACTTC.

Only a few counts were recorded for this clonotype. The CDR3 coding sequence is TGCGCCAGCAGCCTGGGGGGGACAAAGACTTACGAGCAGTACTTC. Translated, it gives CASSLGGTKTYEQYF. The V call is TRBV5-1, the J call TRBJ2-7; tentatively, D is TRBD2 (7 bases). V shed 4 bases and J shed 4 bases, with 18 bases lying between them. The germline gives CDR1 SGHRS, CDR2 YFSETQ. This CDR3 contains 15 residues.

As to this clonotype: A much larger clone sits a single nucleotide away, making a read error possible. The chain links TRBV2 to TRBJ2-1; the D is unclear. The last part of the DNA fits TRBJ2-7 better; the J call may be wrong. This CDR3 has 15 residues. CDR1 is SNHLY, CDR2 FYNNEI, per germline. The CDR3 sequence: CASGAQASSYNEQYF. The CDR3 DNA sequence: TGTGCCAGCGGCGCGCAGGCCAGCTCCTACAATGAGCAGTACTTC.

Ten or more counts support this clonotype. This chain links TRBV20-1 with TRBJ1-2; 7 positions agree with TRBD1. V lost 4 bases to trimming and J lost 0 bases; unmatched junction nucleotides: 8. CDR1 and CDR2 (germline): DFQATT, SNEGSKA (reference sequence). The CDR3 contains 15 residues. The CDR3 DNA reads as TGCAGTGCTAACCCGACAGGGACCACTAACTATGGCTACACCTTC. It codes for CSANPTGTTNYGYTF.

This chain connects TRBV12-3 or TRBV12-4 to TRBJ2-3; D assignment may be TRBD1 or TRBD2 (5 bases each). The CDR3 sequence is 17 residues long. Trimming removed 3 bases from V and 4 bases from J, with 20 bases in between. The CDR3 loop reads CASSFPRGLLSADTQYF. The DNA of the CDR3 is TGTGCCAGCAGTTTTCCGAGGGGATTGTTGAGTGCAGATACGCAGTATTTT.

This clonotype has at least ten counts. The rearrangement links TRBV27 to TRBJ2-3; TRBD1 matches 8 bases. Germline-derived CDR1 and CDR2 are MNHEY and SMNVEV (reference sequence). V dropped 5 bases and J dropped 4; count of bases not matched to a gene: 11. This CDR3 region has 16 residues. The CDR3 nucleotides read TGTGCCAGCAGTCTATACCTTCGGACAGGGTCAGATACGCAGTATTTT. Its translation: CASSLYLRTGSDTQYF.

This clonotype was recorded a few times. The CDR3 bases are TGTGCCAGCAGCCAAGACTTCGGCAGGGGTTGGGACACCGGGGAGCTGTTTTTT. Translation: CASSQDFGRGWDTGELFF. The gene calls are TRBV4-2 and TRBJ2-2, with D tentatively TRBD1 (6 bases). CDR3 length equals 18 residues. From germline, CDR1 is LGHNA and CDR2 YNFKEQ. V was clipped by 0 bases and J by 3 bases, with 17 bases between them.

This clonotype has only a few counts. The chain employs TRBV2 and TRBJ2-2; D possibly corresponds to TRBD1 (5 bases). The CDR3 is made up of 13 amino acids. The V end lost 6 bases, the J end lost 1 base, and 6 bases lay between the germline ends. Germline lookup yields CDR1 SNHLY and CDR2 FYNNEI. CDR3 in DNA: TGTGCCAGCAGCAGGGAGAACACCGGGGAGCTGTTTTTT. Translation: CASSRENTGELFF.

This clonotype was found a few times. The CDR3 sequence is CASSLRGEIGGYGYTF. The CDR3 DNA sequence: TGTGCCAGCAGCCTCCGGGGAGAGATAGGAGGCTATGGCTACACCTTC. The V call is TRBV4-2, the J call TRBJ1-2; D remains unclear. This CDR3 contains 16 residues. Germline CDR1 reads LGHNA; CDR2 reads YNFKEQ. Trimming removed 4 bases from V and 4 bases from J, with 19 bases in between.

The gene calls are TRBV6-5 and TRBJ1-1; D is unresolved. V was cut by 4 bases and J by 4 bases, with 10 bases left in between. This CDR3 comprises 13 residues. Germline V gives CDR1 MNHEY, CDR2 SVGAGI. The CDR3 DNA reads TGTGCCAGCAGTTTCCTCGGTGGCACTGAAGCTTTCTTT. Amino acid sequence: CASSFLGGTEAFF.

The chain combines TRBV9 with TRBJ1-4, with D unresolved. Germline CDR1 is SGDLS and CDR2 is YYNGEE. Trimming took off 3 bases at V and 0 bases at J, with 6 bases between the two ends. The CDR3 has 14 residues. The CDR3 region has the DNA TGTGCCAGCAGCGGTTTAACAACTAATGAAAAACTGTTTTTT. It specifies CASSGLTTNEKLFF.

This clonotype was recorded at least ten times. V and J are TRBV20-1 and TRBJ2-1; D is perhaps TRBD2 (7 bases). The V end was cut by 4 bases, the J end by 2 bases, with 12 bases between. This CDR3 has 14 amino acids. Germline V gene sequence: CDR1 DFQATT, CDR2 SNEGSKA (reference sequence). The CDR3: CSAIGGGAYNEQFF. The CDR3, as DNA: TGCAGTGCTATCGGAGGGGGGGCCTACAATGAGCAGTTCTTC.

Ten or more counts support this clonotype. The rearrangement uses TRBV7-9 and TRBJ2-7; D is possibly TRBD1 (5 bases). V dropped 5 bases and J dropped 3 bases, with 17 bases sitting between them. Germline loops: CDR1 SEHNR, CDR2 FQNEAQ (reference sequence). The CDR3 spans 15 residues. CDR3 amino acids: CASSLGVERGYEQYF. CDR3 sequence (DNA): TGTGCCAGCAGCCTAGGAGTAGAAAGGGGCTACGAGCAGTACTTC.

In its sample, this clonotype was seen many times. The genes are TRBV20-1 and TRBJ1-2, with 8 bases fitting TRBD1. This CDR3 region has 13 residues. The V segment lost 3 bases and the J segment 8 bases; nucleotides outside the gene matches: 8. Germline CDR1 DFQATT, CDR2 SNEGSKA (reference sequence). The CDR3 region has the DNA TGCAGTGCTAGGGGCCAGGGGGCAAAAGGCTACACCTTC. As protein: CSARGQGAKGYTF.

A single count supports this clonotype. This could be a read error, since a much larger clone is one nucleotide away. The rearrangement links TRBV29-1 to TRBJ1-2; no clear D gene. The CDR3 consists of 14 residues. Germline V gives CDR1 SQVTM, CDR2 ANQGSEA. The CDR3 here is CSVAVTRRAGGYIF. The CDR3 DNA reads as TGCAGCGTTGCTGTGACGCGAAGGGCGGGTGGCTACATCTTC.

The V and J genes are TRBV6-1 and TRBJ1-1; D unresolved. This CDR3 contains 14 residues. Trimming cost V 6 bases and J 5 bases, with 16 bases left between them. Per germline, CDR1 MNHNS and CDR2 SASEGT. The CDR3 protein is CASRVDPSSTEAFF. The DNA of the CDR3 is TGTGCCAGCAGGGTCGACCCTTCGAGTACTGAAGCTTTCTTT.

Ten or more counts support this clonotype. This chain links TRBV11-2 with TRBJ1-1; no firm D call. V lost 1 base, J lost 1 base, and 10 bases lay in between. CDR1 SGHAT and CDR2 FQNNGV come from the germline V gene. This CDR3 has 15 amino acids. CDR3 sequence: CASSLGGGKNTEAFF. The CDR3 coding sequence is TGTGCCAGCAGCTTAGGTGGAGGGAAGAACACTGAAGCTTTCTTT. The variable domain in full, with the rest retrieved from reference TRBV11-2 and TRBJ1-1, is EAGVAQSPRYKIIEKRQSVAFWCNPISGHATLYWYQQILGQGPKLLIQFQNNGVVDDSQLPKDRFSAERLKGVDSTLKIQPAKLEDSAVYLCASSLGGGKNTEAFFGQGTRLTVV.

In this sample, this clonotype turned up many times. The chain carries TRBV5-1 and TRBJ1-5; 10 nucleotides agree with TRBD1. CDR1 and CDR2 (germline): SGHRS, YFSETQ. V gave up 0 bases and J gave up 7 bases; unmatched junction bases: 4. This CDR3 comprises 15 residues. CDR3 amino acids: CASSLEGQGTQPQHF. CDR3 DNA: TGCGCCAGCAGCTTGGAGGGACAGGGGACGCAGCCCCAGCATTTT. Together with reference TRBV5-1 and TRBJ1-5, the CDR3 gives the full variable domain: KAGVTQTPRYLIKTRGQQVTLSCSPISGHRSVSWYQQTPGQGLQFLFEYFSETQRNKGNFPGRFSGRQFSNSRSEMNVSTLELGDSALYLCASSLEGQGTQPQHFGDGTRLSIL.

This chain joins TRBV7-2 and TRBJ2-7; 10 bases map to TRBD2. Germline V gene lookup returns CDR1 SGHTA and CDR2 FQGNSA. After removal of 5 bases from V and 5 bases from J, the junction contained 9 bases not matched to a gene. This CDR3 spans 15 amino acids. The CDR3 DNA is TGTGCCAGCAGCGGCGCCCTAGCGGGAGCCAACGAGCAGTACTTC. This encodes CASSGALAGANEQYF.